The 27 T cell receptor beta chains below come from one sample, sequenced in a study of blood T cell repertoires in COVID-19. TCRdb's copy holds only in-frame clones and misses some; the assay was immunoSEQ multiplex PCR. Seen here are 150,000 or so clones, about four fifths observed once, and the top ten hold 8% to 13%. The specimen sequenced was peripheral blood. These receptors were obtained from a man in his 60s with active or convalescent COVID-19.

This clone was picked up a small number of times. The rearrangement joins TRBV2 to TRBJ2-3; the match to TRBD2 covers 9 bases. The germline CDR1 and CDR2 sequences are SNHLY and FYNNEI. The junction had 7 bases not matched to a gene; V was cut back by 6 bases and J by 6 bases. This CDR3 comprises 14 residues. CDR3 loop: CASRRLAGMDTQYF. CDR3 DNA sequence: TGTGCCAGCAGGAGGCTAGCGGGAATGGATACGCAGTATTTT.

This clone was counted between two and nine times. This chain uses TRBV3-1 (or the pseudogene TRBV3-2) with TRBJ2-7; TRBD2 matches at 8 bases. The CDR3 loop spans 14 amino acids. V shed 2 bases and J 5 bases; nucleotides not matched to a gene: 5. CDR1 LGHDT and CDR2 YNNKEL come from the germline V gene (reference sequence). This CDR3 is CASSQLAGRDEQYF. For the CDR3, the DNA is TGTGCCAGCAGCCAACTAGCGGGCCGGGACGAGCAGTACTTC.

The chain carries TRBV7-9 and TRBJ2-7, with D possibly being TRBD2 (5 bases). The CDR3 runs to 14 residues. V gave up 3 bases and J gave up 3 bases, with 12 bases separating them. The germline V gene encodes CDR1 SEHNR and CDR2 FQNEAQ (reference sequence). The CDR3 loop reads CASSLTGLGYEQYF. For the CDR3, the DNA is TGTGCCAGCAGCTTGACGGGGTTGGGCTACGAGCAGTACTTC.

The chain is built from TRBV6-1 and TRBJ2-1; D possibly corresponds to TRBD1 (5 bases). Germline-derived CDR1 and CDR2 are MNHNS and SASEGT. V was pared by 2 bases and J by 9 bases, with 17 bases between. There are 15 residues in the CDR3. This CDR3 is CASSESGAGLGEQFF. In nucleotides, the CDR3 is TGTGCCAGCAGTGAATCTGGGGCAGGGTTGGGTGAGCAGTTCTTC.

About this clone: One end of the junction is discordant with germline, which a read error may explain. This CDR3 reads CASSDQGAVNRKMDF. The DNA of the CDR3 is TGTGCCAGCAGTGACCAGGGGGCGGTAAACCGTAAGATGGACTTC. The chain recombines TRBV2 with TRBJ2-5; 8 positions agree with TRBD1. This CDR3 region has 15 residues. The germline gives CDR1 SNHLY, CDR2 FYNNEI.

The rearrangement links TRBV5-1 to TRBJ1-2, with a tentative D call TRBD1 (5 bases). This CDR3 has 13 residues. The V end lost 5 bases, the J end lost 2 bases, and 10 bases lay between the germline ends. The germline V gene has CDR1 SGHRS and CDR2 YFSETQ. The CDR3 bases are TGCGCCAGCAGTCCGCGGGACAACTATGGCTACACCTTC. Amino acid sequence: CASSPRDNYGYTF.

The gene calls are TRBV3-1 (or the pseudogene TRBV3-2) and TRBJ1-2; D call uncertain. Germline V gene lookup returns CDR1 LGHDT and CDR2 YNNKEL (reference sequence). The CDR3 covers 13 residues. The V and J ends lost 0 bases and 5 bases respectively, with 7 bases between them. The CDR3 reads CASSQEAAYGYTF. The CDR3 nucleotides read TGTGCCAGCAGCCAAGAGGCGGCTTATGGCTACACCTTC.

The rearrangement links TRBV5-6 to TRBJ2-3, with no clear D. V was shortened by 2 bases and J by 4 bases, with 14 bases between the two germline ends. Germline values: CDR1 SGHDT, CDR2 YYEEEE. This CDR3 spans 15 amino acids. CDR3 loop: CASSLAPALSDTQYF. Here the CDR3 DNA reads TGTGCCAGCAGCTTAGCCCCTGCCCTATCAGATACGCAGTATTTT.

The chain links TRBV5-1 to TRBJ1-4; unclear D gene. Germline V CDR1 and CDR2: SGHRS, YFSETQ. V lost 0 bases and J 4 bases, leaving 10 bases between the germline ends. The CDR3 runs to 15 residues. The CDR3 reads CASSLALHSNEKLFF. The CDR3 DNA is TGCGCCAGCAGCTTGGCCCTCCACAGTAATGAAAAACTGTTTTTT.

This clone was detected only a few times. CDR3 residues: CASSLARVAGDTQYF. CDR3 DNA: TGTGCCAGCAGCTTAGCGCGAGTAGCGGGAGATACGCAGTATTTT. This chain uses TRBV7-9 with TRBJ2-3, with 7 bases fitting TRBD2. CDR1 is SEHNR and CDR2 is FQNEAQ in the germline V gene (reference sequence). V lost 0 bases to trimming and J lost 5 bases; unmatched junction nucleotides: 5. The CDR3 extends over 15 amino acids.

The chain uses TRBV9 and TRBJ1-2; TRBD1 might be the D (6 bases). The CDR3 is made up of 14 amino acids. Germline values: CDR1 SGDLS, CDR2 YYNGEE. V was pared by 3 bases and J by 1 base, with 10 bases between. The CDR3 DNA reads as TGTGCCAGCAGCGCCTACAGGGATAACTATGGCTACACCTTC. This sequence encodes CASSAYRDNYGYTF.

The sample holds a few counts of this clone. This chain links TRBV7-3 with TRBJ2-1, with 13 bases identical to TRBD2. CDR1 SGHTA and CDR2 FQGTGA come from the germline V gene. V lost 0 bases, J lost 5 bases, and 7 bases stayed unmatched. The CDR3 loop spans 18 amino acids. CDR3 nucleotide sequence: TGTGCCAGCAGCTTAACGGGTGGACTAGCGGGGGCCCACAATGAGCAGTTCTTC. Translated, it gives CASSLTGGLAGAHNEQFF.

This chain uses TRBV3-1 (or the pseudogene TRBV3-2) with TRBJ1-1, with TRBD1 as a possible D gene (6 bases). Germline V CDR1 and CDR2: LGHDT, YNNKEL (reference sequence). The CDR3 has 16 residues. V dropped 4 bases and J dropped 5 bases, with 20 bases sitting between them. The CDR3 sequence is CASSLFTQGTKTEAFF. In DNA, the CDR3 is TGTGCCAGCAGCCTATTTACCCAGGGGACGAAGACTGAAGCTTTCTTT.

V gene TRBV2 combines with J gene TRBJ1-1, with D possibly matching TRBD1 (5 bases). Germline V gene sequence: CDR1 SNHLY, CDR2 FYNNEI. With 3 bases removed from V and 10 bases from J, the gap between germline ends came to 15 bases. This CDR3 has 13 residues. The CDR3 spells CASSEQGYLGAFF. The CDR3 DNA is TGTGCCAGCAGTGAGCAGGGCTATCTTGGAGCTTTCTTT.

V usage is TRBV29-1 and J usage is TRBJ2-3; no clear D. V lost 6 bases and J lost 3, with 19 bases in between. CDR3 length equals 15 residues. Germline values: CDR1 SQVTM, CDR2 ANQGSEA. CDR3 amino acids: CSVAPRSRGTDTQYF. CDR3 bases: TGCAGCGTGGCCCCTAGGAGCCGAGGTACAGATACGCAGTATTTT.

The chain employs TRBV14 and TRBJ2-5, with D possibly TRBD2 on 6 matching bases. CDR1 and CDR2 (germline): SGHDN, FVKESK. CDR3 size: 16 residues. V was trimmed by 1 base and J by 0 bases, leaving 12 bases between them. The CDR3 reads CASSQALALYQETQYF. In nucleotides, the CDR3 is TGTGCCAGCAGCCAAGCACTAGCCTTGTACCAAGAGACCCAGTACTTC.

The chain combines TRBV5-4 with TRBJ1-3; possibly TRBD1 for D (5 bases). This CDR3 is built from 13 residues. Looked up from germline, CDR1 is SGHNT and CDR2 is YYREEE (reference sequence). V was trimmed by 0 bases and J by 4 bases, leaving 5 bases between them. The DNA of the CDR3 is TGTGCCAGCAGCTTGGGACAGGGAAACACCATATATTTT. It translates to CASSLGQGNTIYF.

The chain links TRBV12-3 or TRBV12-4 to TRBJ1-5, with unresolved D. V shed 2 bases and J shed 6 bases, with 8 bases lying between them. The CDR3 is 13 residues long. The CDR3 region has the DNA TGTGCCAGCAGTTTATTACGGGGTCAGCCCCAGCATTTT. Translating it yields CASSLLRGQPQHF.

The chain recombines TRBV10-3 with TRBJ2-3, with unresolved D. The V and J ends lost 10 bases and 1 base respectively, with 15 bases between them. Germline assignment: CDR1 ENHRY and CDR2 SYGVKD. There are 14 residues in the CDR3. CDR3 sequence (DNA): TGTGCCACCTTAGAAACCCTACGCACAGATACGCAGTATTTT. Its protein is CATLETLRTDTQYF.

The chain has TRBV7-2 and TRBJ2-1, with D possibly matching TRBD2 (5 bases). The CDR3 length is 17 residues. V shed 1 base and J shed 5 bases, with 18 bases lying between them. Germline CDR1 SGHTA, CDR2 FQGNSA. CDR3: CASSLGIRVGKNNEQFF. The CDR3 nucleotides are TGTGCCAGCAGCTTAGGAATCCGGGTCGGGAAGAACAATGAGCAGTTCTTC. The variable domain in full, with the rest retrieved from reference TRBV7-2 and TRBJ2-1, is GAGVSQSPSNKVTEKGKDVELRCDPISGHTALYWYRQSLGQGLEFLIYFQGNSAPDKSGLPSDRFSAERTGGSVSTLTIQRTQQEDSAVYLCASSLGIRVGKNNEQFFGPGTRLTVL.

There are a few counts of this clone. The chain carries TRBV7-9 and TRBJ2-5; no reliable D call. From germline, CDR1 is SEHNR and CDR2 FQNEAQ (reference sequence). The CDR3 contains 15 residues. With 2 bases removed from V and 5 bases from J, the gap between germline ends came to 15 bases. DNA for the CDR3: TGTGCCAGCAGCTTAAGTCCCGCGCTTCGGGAGACCCAGTACTTC. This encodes CASSLSPALRETQYF.

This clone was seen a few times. CDR3: CASSFGGVTEAFF. In DNA, the CDR3 is TGTGCCAGCAGTTTTGGAGGGGTGACTGAAGCTTTCTTT. The chain has TRBV6-5 and TRBJ1-1; TRBD1 might be the D (5 bases). This CDR3 is built from 13 residues. Germline V CDR1 and CDR2: MNHEY, SVGAGI. Trimming took off 4 bases at V and 5 bases at J, with 11 bases between the two ends.

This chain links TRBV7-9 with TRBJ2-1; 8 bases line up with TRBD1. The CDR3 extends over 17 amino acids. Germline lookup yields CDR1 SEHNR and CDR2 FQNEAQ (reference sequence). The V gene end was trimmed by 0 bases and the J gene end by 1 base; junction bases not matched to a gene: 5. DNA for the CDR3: TGTGCCAGCAGCTTAGCCGCAGGGGGCGCATCCTACAATGAGCAGTTCTTC. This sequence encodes CASSLAAGGASYNEQFF.

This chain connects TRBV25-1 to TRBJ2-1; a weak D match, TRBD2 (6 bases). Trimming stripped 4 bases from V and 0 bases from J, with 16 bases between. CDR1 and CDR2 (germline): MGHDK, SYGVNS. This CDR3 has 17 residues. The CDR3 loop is CASSAVEGLSSYNEQFF. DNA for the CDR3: TGTGCCAGCAGTGCCGTGGAGGGTTTGAGCTCCTACAATGAGCAGTTCTTC.

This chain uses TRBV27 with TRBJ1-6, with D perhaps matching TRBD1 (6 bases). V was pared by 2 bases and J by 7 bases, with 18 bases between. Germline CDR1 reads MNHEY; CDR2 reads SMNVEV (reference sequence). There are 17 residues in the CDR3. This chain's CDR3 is CASSLRPNRVRNSPLHF. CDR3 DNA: TGTGCCAGCAGTTTACGACCGAACAGGGTACGCAATTCACCCCTCCACTTT.

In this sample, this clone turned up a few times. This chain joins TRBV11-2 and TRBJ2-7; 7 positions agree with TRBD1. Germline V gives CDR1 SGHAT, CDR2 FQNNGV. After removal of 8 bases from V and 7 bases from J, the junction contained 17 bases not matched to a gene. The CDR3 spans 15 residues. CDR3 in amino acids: CASGPPDRSSREQYF. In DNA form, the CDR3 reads TGTGCCAGCGGCCCCCCGGACAGGTCAAGCCGAGAGCAGTACTTC.

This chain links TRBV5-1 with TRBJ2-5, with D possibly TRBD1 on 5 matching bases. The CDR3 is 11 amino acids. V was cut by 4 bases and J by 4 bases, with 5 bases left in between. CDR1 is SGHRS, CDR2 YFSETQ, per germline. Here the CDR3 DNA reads TGCGCCAGCAGCCAGGGAGAGACCCAGTACTTC. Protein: CASSQGETQYF. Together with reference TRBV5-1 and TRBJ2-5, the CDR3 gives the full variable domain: KAGVTQTPRYLIKTRGQQVTLSCSPISGHRSVSWYQQTPGQGLQFLFEYFSETQRNKGNFPGRFSGRQFSNSRSEMNVSTLELGDSALYLCASSQGETQYFGPGTRLLVL.